These 18 T cell receptor beta chains share one sample of origin, sequenced in a study of identical twins. TCRdb itself ran the 5' RACE reads through MiXCR, one entry per CDR3 protein. The sample has hundreds of thousands of distinct CDR3 sequences; around 24% are singletons. This same sample was also taken into another study, of T cells expressing NK-cell markers.

Sequences were obtained from CD4+ T cells sorted from blood. The receptors were sampled from a woman aged 18 to 35 in good health.

This rearrangement joins TRBV4-3 to TRBJ2-1; 8 bases align to TRBD1. Per the germline V gene, CDR1 is LGHNA and CDR2 is YSLEER. CDR3 length: 13 residues. Losses at the gene ends were 0 bases for V and 15 bases for J; bases not matched to a gene: 7. The CDR3 reads CASSQDGQGYPFF. The CDR3 DNA sequence: TGCGCCAGCAGCCAAGATGGACAGGGTTATCCGTTCTTC.

This clonotype was counted only a few times. This chain uses TRBV20-1 with TRBJ1-3; D is possibly TRBD1 (6 bases). CDR1 DFQATT and CDR2 SNEGSKA come from the germline V gene (reference sequence). V gave up 5 bases and J gave up 3 bases, with 11 bases separating them. This CDR3 is built from 13 residues. CDR3 DNA sequence: TGCAGTGCTCTTAACAGGGTTGGAAACACCATATATTTT. Protein: CSALNRVGNTIYF.

The chain recombines TRBV20-1 with TRBJ1-2; a weak D match, TRBD1 (5 bases). V lost 1 base to trimming and J lost 2 bases, with 8 bases between them. The CDR3 has 13 residues. CDR1 is DFQATT and CDR2 is SNEGSKA in the germline V gene (reference sequence). CDR3 amino acids: CSARVQGNYGYTF. CDR3 nucleotide sequence: TGCAGTGCTAGAGTTCAGGGAAACTATGGCTACACCTTC.

V is TRBV5-1 and J is TRBJ2-7; unclear D gene. Trimming cost V 0 bases and J 6 bases, with 16 bases left between them. This CDR3 region has 15 residues. CDR1 and CDR2 from the germline V gene are SGHRS and YFSETQ. CDR3 residues: CASSLASLVVGEQYF. The CDR3 nucleotides are TGCGCCAGCAGCTTGGCCAGTCTAGTGGTGGGCGAGCAGTACTTC.

A few counts support this clonotype. The chain carries TRBV5-1 and TRBJ2-1; 8 nucleotides line up with TRBD2. Germline loops: CDR1 SGHRS, CDR2 YFSETQ. The CDR3 contains 15 residues. Trimming at V came to 0 bases and at J to 5 bases, leaving 4 bases not matched to a gene. CDR3 sequence: CASSLGAGGHNEQFF. CDR3 DNA sequence: TGCGCCAGCAGCTTGGGGGCGGGGGGCCACAATGAGCAGTTCTTC. Complete variable domain (other parts from reference TRBV5-1 and TRBJ2-1): KAGVTQTPRYLIKTRGQQVTLSCSPISGHRSVSWYQQTPGQGLQFLFEYFSETQRNKGNFPGRFSGRQFSNSRSEMNVSTLELGDSALYLCASSLGAGGHNEQFFGPGTRLTVL.

At least ten counts were recorded for this clonotype. The CDR3 here is CASKDTAFGKLFF. The CDR3 nucleotides read TGTGCCAGCAAGGACACGGCTTTTGGAAAACTGTTTTTT. The chain couples TRBV6-1 to TRBJ1-4; possible D gene TRBD1, 5 bases. The V end was cut by 7 bases, the J end by 10 bases, with 16 bases between. CDR3 size: 13 residues. CDR1 is MNHNS and CDR2 is SASEGT in the germline V gene.

V and J are TRBV12-3 or TRBV12-4 and TRBJ1-1, with D unclear. Trimming stripped 5 bases from V and 1 base from J, with 14 bases between. There are 15 residues in the CDR3. The CDR3 DNA follows: TGTGCCAGCAGTCCCCAAGTGGGCAGGAACACTGAAGCTTTCTTT. Protein: CASSPQVGRNTEAFF.

V usage is TRBV20-1 and J usage is TRBJ1-2; a possible D gene is TRBD1 (5 bases). This CDR3 is built from 15 residues. Germline CDR1 DFQATT, CDR2 SNEGSKA (reference sequence). Trimming cost V 3 bases and J 3 bases, with 17 bases left between them. CDR3 region: CSASPGGTQYYGYTF. DNA of the CDR3: TGCAGTGCTAGCCCTGGAGGGACCCAATACTATGGCTACACCTTC.

This clonotype turned up a few times. V and J are TRBV5-1 and TRBJ2-5; 7 bases match TRBD2. V lost 0 bases, J lost 2 bases, and 7 bases stayed unmatched. There are 16 residues in the CDR3. The V gene's germline CDR1 is SGHRS and CDR2 YFSETQ. This CDR3 is CASSLAVASGQETQYF. Written as DNA, the CDR3 is TGCGCCAGCAGCTTGGCAGTCGCTAGCGGACAAGAGACCCAGTACTTC.

The chain joins TRBV5-1 to TRBJ2-3; 7 bases line up with TRBD1. The CDR3 runs 16 residues. Germline V gives CDR1 SGHRS, CDR2 YFSETQ. Trimming removed 4 bases from V and 0 bases from J; junction bases left unmatched: 8. DNA of the CDR3: TGCGCCAGCAGCCTCCGGGACAGCTCTAGCACAGATACGCAGTATTTT. This encodes CASSLRDSSSTDTQYF.

This chain joins TRBV27 and TRBJ1-2; D is unclear. The CDR3 spans 13 residues. The germline gives CDR1 MNHEY, CDR2 SMNVEV (reference sequence). V gave up 3 bases and J gave up 2 bases, with 7 bases separating them. CDR3 residues: CASSFLANYGYTF. DNA of the CDR3: TGTGCCAGCAGTTTCCTAGCGAACTATGGCTACACCTTC.

The genes are TRBV27 and TRBJ2-6; D is perhaps TRBD2 (5 bases). This CDR3 is built from 15 residues. The V and J ends lost 4 bases and 0 bases respectively, with 7 bases between them. Germline V gives CDR1 MNHEY, CDR2 SMNVEV (reference sequence). This chain's CDR3 is CASSWESSGANVLTF. CDR3 DNA sequence: TGTGCCAGCAGTTGGGAGAGCTCTGGGGCCAACGTCCTGACTTTC.

V gene TRBV12-3 or TRBV12-4 combines with J gene TRBJ2-1, with 9 bases that match TRBD2. J was trimmed by 6 bases and V by 6 bases; bases with no gene match: 9. The CDR3 is 15 amino acids. The CDR3 region is CASRRTSGRLNEQFF. In nucleotides, the CDR3 is TGTGCCAGCAGGCGTACTAGCGGGCGGCTCAATGAGCAGTTCTTC.

The V gene is TRBV11-2, the J gene TRBJ1-4; no clear D gene. The germline V gene has CDR1 SGHAT and CDR2 FQNNGV. The CDR3 has 13 amino acids. V gave up 1 base and J gave up 10 bases, with 10 bases separating them. CDR3 residues: CASSLGLGGKLFF. The CDR3 region has the DNA TGTGCCAGCAGCTTAGGTCTGGGCGGAAAACTGTTTTTT. Filled out from reference TRBV11-2 and TRBJ1-4, the complete variable domain reads EAGVAQSPRYKIIEKRQSVAFWCNPISGHATLYWYQQILGQGPKLLIQFQNNGVVDDSQLPKDRFSAERLKGVDSTLKIQPAKLEDSAVYLCASSLGLGGKLFFGSGTQLSVL.

The chain uses TRBV6-1 and TRBJ2-2, with D hard to call. Looked up from germline, CDR1 is MNHNS and CDR2 is SASEGT. V shed 10 bases and J shed 1 base, with 10 bases lying between them. The CDR3 has 13 amino acids. The CDR3 DNA follows: TGTGCCATACAGAGCATGAACACCGGGGAGCTGTTTTTT. Translating gives CAIQSMNTGELFF.

V gene TRBV19 combines with J gene TRBJ2-7; 13 nucleotides align to TRBD2. The CDR3 is 13 residues long. Germline assignment: CDR1 LNHDA and CDR2 SQIVND (reference sequence). Losses at the gene ends were 9 bases for V and 2 bases for J; bases not matched to a gene: 1. The CDR3 DNA reads TGTGCCAGCGGACTAGCGGGAGCCTACGAGCAGTACTTC. Translated: CASGLAGAYEQYF.

Comments on this clonotype: An end of the junction does not agree with germline; a read error may underlie this. The chain is built from TRBV20-1 and TRBJ2-7; TRBD1 matches 11 bases. The CDR3 covers 14 residues. Germline assignment: CDR1 DFQATT and CDR2 SNEGSKA (reference sequence). CDR3 sequence reads: CTALWGQGVYEQYF. Written as DNA, the CDR3 is TGCACTGCTCTTTGGGGACAGGGGGTCTACGAGCAGTACTTC.

The chain joins TRBV3-1 to TRBJ2-1, with D perhaps given as TRBD1 or TRBD2 (5 bases each). V was cut by 4 bases and J by 6 bases, with 16 bases left in between. The germline V gene encodes CDR1 LGHDT and CDR2 YNNKEL (reference sequence). This CDR3 contains 15 residues. CDR3 residues: CASSPPGQVANEQFF. DNA for the CDR3: TGTGCCAGCAGCCCCCCGGGGCAGGTTGCCAATGAGCAGTTCTTC.